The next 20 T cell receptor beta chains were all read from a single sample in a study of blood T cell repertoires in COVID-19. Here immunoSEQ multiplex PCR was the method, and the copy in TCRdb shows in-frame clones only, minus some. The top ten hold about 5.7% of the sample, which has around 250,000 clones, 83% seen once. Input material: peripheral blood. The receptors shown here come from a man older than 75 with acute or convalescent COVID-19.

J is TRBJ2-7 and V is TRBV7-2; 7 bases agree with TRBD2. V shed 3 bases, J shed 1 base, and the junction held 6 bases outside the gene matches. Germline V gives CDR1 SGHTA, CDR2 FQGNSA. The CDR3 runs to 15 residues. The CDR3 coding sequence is TGTGCCAGCAGCTTGGAGGGCGGGGGATCCTACGAGCAGTACTTC. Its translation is CASSLEGGGSYEQYF.

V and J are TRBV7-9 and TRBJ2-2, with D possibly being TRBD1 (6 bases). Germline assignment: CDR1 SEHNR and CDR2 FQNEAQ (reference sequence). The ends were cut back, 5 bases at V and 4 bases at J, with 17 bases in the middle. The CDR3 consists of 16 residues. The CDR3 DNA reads TGTGCCAGCAGCCGTCCCGGGACATCACCCACCGGGGAGCTGTTTTTT. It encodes CASSRPGTSPTGELFF.

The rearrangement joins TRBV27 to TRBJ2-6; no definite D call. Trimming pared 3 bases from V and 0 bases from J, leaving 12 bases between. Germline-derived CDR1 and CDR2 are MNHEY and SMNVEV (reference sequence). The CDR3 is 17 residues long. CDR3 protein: CASSFVPFSSGANVLTF. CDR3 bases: TGTGCCAGCAGTTTCGTTCCCTTCAGCTCTGGGGCCAACGTCCTGACTTTC. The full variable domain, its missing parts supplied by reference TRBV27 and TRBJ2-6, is EAQVTQNPRYLITVTGKKLTVTCSQNMNHEYMSWYRQDPGLGLRQIYYSMNVEVTDKGDVPEGYKVSRKEKRNFPLILESPSPNQTSLYFCASSFVPFSSGANVLTFGAGSRLTVL.

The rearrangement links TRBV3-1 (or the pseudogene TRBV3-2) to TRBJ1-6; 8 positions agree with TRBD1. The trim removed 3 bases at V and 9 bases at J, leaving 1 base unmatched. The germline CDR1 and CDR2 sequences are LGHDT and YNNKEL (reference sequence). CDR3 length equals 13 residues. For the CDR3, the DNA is TGTGCCAGCAGCCACGACAGGGGTTCACCCCTCCACTTT. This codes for CASSHDRGSPLHF.

The CDR3 sequence: CAPDYEQYF. Written as DNA, the CDR3 is TGTGCCCCAGACTACGAGCAGTACTTC. This chain uses TRBV7-2 with TRBJ2-7; D gene uncertain. The CDR3 runs to 9 residues. Germline CDR1 SGHTA, CDR2 FQGNSA. V was cut by 11 bases and J by 3 bases, with 5 bases left in between.

The CDR3 DNA reads TGTGCCAGCGAGGGCTGGCCTAGCACAGATACGCAGTATTTT. It is translated as CASEGWPSTDTQYF. The chain recombines TRBV28 with TRBJ2-3, with a possible D match to TRBD2 (5 bases). The CDR3 totals 14 residues. V gave up 8 bases and J gave up 0 bases, with 12 bases separating them. Looked up from germline, CDR1 is MDHEN and CDR2 is SYDVKM.

The CDR3, as DNA: TGTGCCAGCAGTTACTCGGGCAGGGCGGCTGAAGCTTTCTTT. It specifies CASSYSGRAAEAFF. The V call is TRBV6-6, the J call TRBJ1-1; maybe TRBD1 (5 bases). The CDR3 is made up of 14 amino acids. The V end lost 0 bases, the J end lost 6 bases, and 11 bases lay between the germline ends. Germline lookup yields CDR1 MNHNY and CDR2 SVGAGI (reference sequence).

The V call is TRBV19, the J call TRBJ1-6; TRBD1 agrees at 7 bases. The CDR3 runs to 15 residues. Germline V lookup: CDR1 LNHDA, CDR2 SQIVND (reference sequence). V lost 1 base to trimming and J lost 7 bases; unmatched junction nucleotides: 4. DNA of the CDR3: TGTGCCAGTAGTATAGCGGGACAGCAAAATTCACCCCTCCACTTT. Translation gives CASSIAGQQNSPLHF.

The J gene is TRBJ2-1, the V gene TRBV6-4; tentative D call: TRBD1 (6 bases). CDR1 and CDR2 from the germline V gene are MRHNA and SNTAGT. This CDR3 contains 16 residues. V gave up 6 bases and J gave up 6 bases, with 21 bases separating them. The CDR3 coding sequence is TGTGCCAGCAGGCACAATAGGACAGCTCCCGGCAATGAGCAGTTCTTC. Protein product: CASRHNRTAPGNEQFF.

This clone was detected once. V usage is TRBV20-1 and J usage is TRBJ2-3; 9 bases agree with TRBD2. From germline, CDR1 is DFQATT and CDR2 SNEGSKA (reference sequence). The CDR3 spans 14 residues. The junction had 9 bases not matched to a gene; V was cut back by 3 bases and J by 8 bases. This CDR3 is CSASLAGRKITQYF. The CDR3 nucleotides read TGCAGTGCTAGTCTAGCGGGGCGAAAAATTACGCAGTATTTT.

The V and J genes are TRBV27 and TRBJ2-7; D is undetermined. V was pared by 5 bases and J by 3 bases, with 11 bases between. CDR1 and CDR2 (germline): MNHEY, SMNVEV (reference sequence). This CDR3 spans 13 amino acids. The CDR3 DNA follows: TGTGCCAGCAGTCTAACAGTGGGCTACGAGCAGTACTTC. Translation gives CASSLTVGYEQYF.

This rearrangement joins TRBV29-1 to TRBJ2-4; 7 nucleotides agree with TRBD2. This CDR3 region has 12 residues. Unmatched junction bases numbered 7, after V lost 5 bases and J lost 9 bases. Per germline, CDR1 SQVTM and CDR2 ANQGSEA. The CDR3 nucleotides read TGCAGCGTTTCCGTATCGGGAGGCATTCAGTACTTC. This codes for CSVSVSGGIQYF.

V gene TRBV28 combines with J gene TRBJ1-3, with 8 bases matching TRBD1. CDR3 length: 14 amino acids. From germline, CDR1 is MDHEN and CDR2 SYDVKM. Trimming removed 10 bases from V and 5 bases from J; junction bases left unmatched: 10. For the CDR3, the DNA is TGTGCCATCTTGGACAGGGTCGATCGAAACACCATATATTTT. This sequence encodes CAILDRVDRNTIYF.

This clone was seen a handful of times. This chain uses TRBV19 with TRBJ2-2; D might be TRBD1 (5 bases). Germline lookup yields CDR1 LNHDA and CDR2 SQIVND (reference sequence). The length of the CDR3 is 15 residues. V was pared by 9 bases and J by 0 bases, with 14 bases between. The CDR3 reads CASTHRFANTGELFF. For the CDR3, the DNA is TGTGCCAGCACTCACAGGTTCGCGAACACCGGGGAGCTGTTTTTT.

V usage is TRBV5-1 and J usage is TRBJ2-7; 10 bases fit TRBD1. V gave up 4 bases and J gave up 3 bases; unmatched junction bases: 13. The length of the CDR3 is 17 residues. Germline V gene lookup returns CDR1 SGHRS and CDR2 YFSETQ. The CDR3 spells CASSTGLGTGASYEQYF. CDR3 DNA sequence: TGCGCCAGCAGCACCGGGCTCGGGACAGGGGCCAGCTACGAGCAGTACTTC.

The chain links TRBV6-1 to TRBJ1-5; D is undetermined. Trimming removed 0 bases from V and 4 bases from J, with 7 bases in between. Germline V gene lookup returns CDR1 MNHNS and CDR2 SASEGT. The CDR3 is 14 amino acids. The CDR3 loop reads CASSEAHFNQPQHF. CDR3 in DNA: TGTGCCAGCAGTGAAGCGCACTTTAATCAGCCCCAGCATTTT.

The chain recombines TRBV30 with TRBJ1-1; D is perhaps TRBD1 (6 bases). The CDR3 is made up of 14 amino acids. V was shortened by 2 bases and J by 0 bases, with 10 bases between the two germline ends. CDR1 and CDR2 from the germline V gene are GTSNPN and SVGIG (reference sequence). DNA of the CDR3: TGTGCCTGGAGTCAGGGGACCATGAACACTGAAGCTTTCTTT. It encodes CAWSQGTMNTEAFF.

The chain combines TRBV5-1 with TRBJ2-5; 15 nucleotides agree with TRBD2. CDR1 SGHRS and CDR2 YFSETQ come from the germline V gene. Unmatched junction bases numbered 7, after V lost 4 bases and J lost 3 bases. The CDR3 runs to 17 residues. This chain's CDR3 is CASSVGLAGGREETQYF. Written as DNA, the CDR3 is TGCGCCAGCAGCGTGGGACTAGCGGGGGGTCGGGAAGAGACCCAGTACTTC.

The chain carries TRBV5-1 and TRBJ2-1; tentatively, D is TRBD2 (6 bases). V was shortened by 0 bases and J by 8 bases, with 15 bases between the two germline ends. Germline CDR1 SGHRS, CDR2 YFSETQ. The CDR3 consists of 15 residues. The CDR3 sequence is CASSLASGGGDEQFF. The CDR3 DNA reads TGCGCCAGCAGCTTGGCATCGGGCGGCGGGGATGAGCAGTTCTTC.

The CDR3 loop is CASSSRTVPYEQYF. The CDR3 DNA follows: TGTGCCAGCAGTTCCCGGACAGTACCTTACGAGCAGTACTTC. The rearrangement links TRBV27 to TRBJ2-7, with TRBD1 as a possible D gene (6 bases). V was shortened by 4 bases and J by 4 bases, with 14 bases between the two germline ends. CDR1 MNHEY and CDR2 SMNVEV come from the germline V gene (reference sequence). CDR3 length equals 14 residues.